The T cell receptor (beta chain) under discussion was sequenced for a study of cytomegalovirus exposure and HLA in healthy donors. This clone was seen a few times. What it binds is not known. In the PCR, 60 Vbeta and 13 Jbeta primers were used. Original data processing: Per a later analysis, the number of unique TCR beta chains was around 80 million, of which around 9.9 million were shared. Clones were read by immunoSEQ multiplex PCR, and TCRdb kept only the in-frame ones, dropping some. Clone size and the V and J calls come from that table; the DNA yielded D and trimming. The sample records about 140,000 clones, just under 85% being singletons. Findings and caveats of the study: TRBV6-2, TRBV6-3 and other indistinguishable V segments were excluded. Reportedly, a later analysis found an Asian-associated ancestry cluster had fewer N-insertions than the approximately 700-donor mean.

The V and J ends lost 6 bases and 4 bases respectively, with 15 bases between them. This CDR3 region has 15 residues. The V gene's germline CDR1 is KGHSH and CDR2 LQKENI. The clonotype comes from a man aged 25 to 40 in good health and CMV-seropositive. The chain carries TRBV18 and TRBJ2-2, with D tentatively TRBD2 (5 bases). Sequenced material: PBMCs. For the CDR3, the DNA is TGTGCCAGCTCTCCGGGCCCTGGGAGCACCGGGGAGCTGTTTTTT. Its translation: CASSPGPGSTGELFF.